This T cell receptor beta chain is from a study of CD8 T cells in ankylosing spondylitis. From germline, CDR1 is SQVTM and CDR2 ANQGSEA. Trimming took 7 bases from V and 3 from J, leaving 14 bases between them. The CDR3 has 13 residues. TCRdb redid the calling of the 5' RACE reads with MiXCR, one entry per CDR3 protein. Among 210,000 or so distinct CDR3 sequences listed, roughly 26% were seen once. Sample: blood, either unsorted or a sorted T cell fraction (not recorded which). The chain is built from TRBV29-1 and TRBJ2-3; D possibly corresponds to TRBD2 (6 bases). The TCR sequence derives from a male donor with ankylosing spondylitis or in good health (not recorded which). This CDR3 is CSASRRGTDTQYF. CDR3 nucleotide sequence: TGCAGCGCCAGCAGACGGGGGACAGATACGCAGTATTTT.